These 23 T cell receptor beta chains came from one sample sequenced in a study of OX40 agonist ivuxolimab in advanced cancers. The library was produced with the immunoSEQ multiplex PCR assay. TCRdb obtained this table from immuneACCESS and retained in-frame rearrangements with V and J assigned. These tables miss some clones; where compared with another copy, unresolved V genes account for less than half of the shortfall, and the remainder is unexplained. In all, the sample holds about 48,000 clones, and about four fifths of those were seen once. Together, the top ten hold less than 2% of the sample. This specimen consisted of CD4+ or CD8+ T cells sorted from blood, obtained in a trial of the OX40 agonist ivuxolimab. The receptors were gathered from an adult with an advanced solid tumor such as melanoma, head and neck, liver or kidney cancer.

The chain joins TRBV25-1 to TRBJ2-5; unclear D gene. The V end was cut by 8 bases, the J end by 5 bases, with 3 bases between. Germline V gives CDR1 MGHDK, CDR2 SYGVNS. This CDR3 has 9 amino acids. CDR3 sequence: CASGETQYF. CDR3 DNA: TGTGCCAGCGGGGAGACCCAGTACTTC.

Points on this clone: One end of the junction is discordant with germline, which a read error may explain. This rearrangement joins TRBV6-5 to TRBJ2-7; TRBD1 matches 9 bases. Germline V CDR1 and CDR2: MNHEY, SVGAGI. CDR3 length: 14 residues. In DNA form, the CDR3 reads TGTGCCATCAGTGAGTTGGGACAGGGCTACGAGCAGTACTTC. Its translation: CAISELGQGYEQYF.

The chain is built from TRBV7-8 and TRBJ1-5; D may be TRBD1 (5 bases). This CDR3 spans 14 amino acids. Germline CDR1 and CDR2: SGHVS and FQNEAQ. Trimming stripped 0 bases from V and 4 bases from J, with 7 bases between. CDR3 DNA sequence: TGTGCCAGCAGCTTAGCGAGACAGAATCAGCCCCAGCATTTT. Translating gives CASSLARQNQPQHF.

This sequence joins TRBV18 and TRBJ1-6, with 9 positions matching TRBD1. The germline gives CDR1 KGHSH, CDR2 LQKENI. This CDR3 is built from 15 residues. Trimming at V came to 1 base and at J to 14 bases, leaving 9 bases not matched to a gene. Here the CDR3 reads CASSPRGDRVVTLHF. CDR3 sequence (DNA): TGTGCCAGCTCACCACGAGGGGACAGGGTAGTAACCCTCCACTTT.

This clone was seen a few times. This chain joins TRBV21-1 and TRBJ2-4; the listed D gene, TRBD2, was not tested against the DNA. TRBV21-1 is described as a pseudogene. The CDR3 consists of 16 residues. Here the CDR3 reads CASTTGSIRAKNIQYF. In DNA form, the CDR3 reads TGTGCCAGCACCACCGGGTCTATAAGAGCCAAAAACATTCAGTACTTC.

The chain is built from TRBV10-1 and TRBJ2-2, with 8 bases aligning to TRBD1. The CDR3 runs to 16 residues. Per germline, CDR1 WNHNN and CDR2 SYGVQD (reference sequence). V dropped 3 bases and J dropped 6; count of bases not matched to a gene: 9. The CDR3 coding sequence is TGCGCCAGCAGTGACCCCTCACAGGGGGTCTCCGGGGAGCTGTTTTTT. This gives the protein CASSDPSQGVSGELFF.

The chain uses TRBV7-2 and TRBJ2-3; the match to TRBD1 covers 9 bases. The junction had 8 bases not matched to a gene; V was cut back by 5 bases and J by 5 bases. The CDR3 has 15 amino acids. CDR1 SGHTA and CDR2 FQGNSA come from the germline V gene. For the CDR3, the DNA is TGTGCCAGCAGCCTTCAGGGACAGGGAGGAGATACGCAGTATTTT. This encodes CASSLQGQGGDTQYF.

This clone was detected only a few times. The rearrangement joins TRBV7-9 to TRBJ1-1, with D perhaps TRBD1 (6 bases). Germline V CDR1 and CDR2: SEHNR, FQNEAQ (reference sequence). The CDR3 is 11 residues long. Trimming removed 5 bases from V and 8 bases from J, with 9 bases in between. The CDR3 DNA reads TGTGCCAGCAGCGTTACAGGGGAAGCTTTCTTT. This codes for CASSVTGEAFF.

This chain links TRBV7-8 with TRBJ1-3; the D gene is possibly TRBD1 (6 bases). The CDR3 sequence is 16 residues long. Germline CDR1 reads SGHVS; CDR2 reads FQNEAQ. The V end lost 3 bases, the J end lost 1 base, and 13 bases lay between the germline ends. Here the CDR3 DNA reads TGTGCCAGCAGCTTGTCCCTCCAGGGGTCTGGAAACACCATATATTTT. This sequence encodes CASSLSLQGSGNTIYF.

The chain has TRBV5-1 and TRBJ2-5, with 10 bases matching TRBD1. Looked up from germline, CDR1 is SGHRS and CDR2 is YFSETQ. The J segment lost 1 base and the V segment lost 4 bases, leaving 4 bases of the junction unmatched. The CDR3 totals 15 residues. The chain's CDR3 is CASSQRTGGQETQYF. CDR3 in DNA: TGCGCCAGCAGCCAGAGGACAGGGGGCCAAGAGACCCAGTACTTC.

A note on this clone: A junction end diverges from the germline sequence, so it may reflect a read error. The rearrangement joins TRBV29-1 to TRBJ2-2; possible D gene TRBD2, 6 bases. In germline, CDR1 is SQVTM, CDR2 ANQGSEA. This CDR3 contains 11 residues. The chain's CDR3 is CRVTGRRGAVF. The CDR3 coding sequence is TGCAGGGTGACCGGTAGGCGGGGAGCTGTTTTT.

Only a few counts were recorded for this clone. This chain joins TRBV14 and TRBJ1-2, with a weak D call TRBD1 (5 bases). The V gene's germline CDR1 is SGHDN and CDR2 FVKESK. This CDR3 has 14 residues. With 4 bases removed from V and 5 bases from J, the gap between germline ends came to 14 bases. CDR3 coding DNA: TGTGCCAGCAGCCCCGCGGGACGGACTTATGGCTACACCTTC. It translates to CASSPAGRTYGYTF.

The chain carries TRBV30 and TRBJ2-3, with 8 bases matching TRBD2. The CDR3 contains 15 residues. Looked up from germline, CDR1 is GTSNPN and CDR2 is SVGIG (reference sequence). The V gene end was trimmed by 7 bases and the J gene end by 0 bases; junction bases not matched to a gene: 9. The CDR3 loop reads CASAPGLASTDTQYF. CDR3 in DNA: TGTGCCTCAGCCCCTGGACTAGCCAGCACAGATACGCAGTATTTT.

Only one count was recorded for this clone. The chain joins TRBV18 to TRBJ2-1; tentatively, D is TRBD2 (6 bases). Germline values: CDR1 KGHSH, CDR2 LQKENI. The CDR3 totals 15 residues. V lost 3 bases to trimming and J lost 9 bases, with 18 bases between them. The chain's CDR3 is CASSPESGWVGEQFF. CDR3 nucleotides: TGTGCCAGCTCACCGGAAAGCGGGTGGGTCGGTGAGCAGTTCTTC.

The V gene is TRBV6-1, the J gene TRBJ1-4, with D uncertain. CDR3 length: 13 residues. Trimming stripped 5 bases from V and 7 bases from J, with 11 bases between. CDR1 is MNHNS, CDR2 SASEGT, per germline. The chain's CDR3 is CASSMNAVEKLFF. For the CDR3, the DNA is TGTGCCAGCAGTATGAACGCTGTTGAAAAACTGTTTTTT.

The rearrangement joins TRBV5-1 to TRBJ1-2, with D tentatively TRBD1 (5 bases). CDR1 is SGHRS and CDR2 is YFSETQ in the germline V gene. The CDR3 covers 16 residues. With 5 bases removed from V and 4 bases from J, the gap between germline ends came to 21 bases. The CDR3 here is CASSSQQRGDLYGYTF. The CDR3 DNA sequence: TGCGCCAGCAGTTCCCAACAGAGGGGAGACCTCTATGGCTACACCTTC.

The chain combines TRBV30 with TRBJ1-2, with D hard to call. The CDR3 sequence is 12 residues long. Germline lookup yields CDR1 GTSNPN and CDR2 SVGIG (reference sequence). With 1 base removed from V and 8 bases from J, the gap between germline ends came to 11 bases. The CDR3 nucleotides are TGTGCCTGGAGTGAAGGGTTGGGAGGCTACACCTTC. Translated, it gives CAWSEGLGGYTF.

In this sample, this clone turned up a few times. J is TRBJ2-1 and V is TRBV5-6; D not resolved. Trimming removed 1 base from V and 7 bases from J, with 6 bases in between. CDR1 and CDR2 from the germline V gene are SGHDT and YYEEEE. This CDR3 spans 12 amino acids. CDR3 coding DNA: TGTGCCAGCAGCTTGCCAGTGAATGAGCAGTTCTTC. Residues: CASSLPVNEQFF.

The chain has TRBV6-1 and TRBJ2-3; possible D gene TRBD2, 5 bases. The CDR3 sequence is 15 residues long. V shed 4 bases and J shed 0 bases, with 11 bases lying between them. The V gene's germline CDR1 is MNHNS and CDR2 SASEGT. The CDR3 sequence: CASSAGILSTDTQYF. CDR3 nucleotide sequence: TGTGCCAGCAGTGCCGGGATTCTAAGCACAGATACGCAGTATTTT.

This clone was picked up one time. V and J are TRBV30 and TRBJ1-1, with unresolved D. Trimming took 3 bases from V and 4 from J, leaving 12 bases between them. The germline CDR1 and CDR2 sequences are GTSNPN and SVGIG (reference sequence). There are 13 residues in the CDR3. CDR3 sequence reads: CAWSGHGGTEAFF. CDR3 bases: TGTGCCTGGAGCGGCCACGGAGGCACTGAAGCTTTCTTT.

V usage is TRBV4-2 and J usage is TRBJ2-7, with D uncertain. Germline CDR1 LGHNA, CDR2 YNFKEQ. The CDR3 has 14 amino acids. V was cut by 0 bases and J by 2 bases, with 8 bases left in between. CDR3 nucleotide sequence: TGTGCCAGCAGCCAAGAAAGGGTGGCCTACGAGCAGTACTTC. It translates to CASSQERVAYEQYF.

This chain links TRBV29-1 with TRBJ1-1; TRBD1 matches at 7 bases. The CDR3 length is 15 residues. Per the germline V gene, CDR1 is SQVTM and CDR2 is ANQGSEA. V was clipped by 2 bases and J by 1 base; unmatched bases: 7. The CDR3 spells CSVELKGQQNTEAFF. CDR3 DNA: TGCAGCGTTGAACTTAAGGGACAGCAGAACACTGAAGCTTTCTTT.

The chain has TRBV6-6 and TRBJ2-1; D is possibly TRBD2 (5 bases). V lost 0 bases and J lost 9, with 9 bases in between. Germline-derived CDR1 and CDR2 are MNHNY and SVGAGI (reference sequence). The CDR3 length is 13 residues. The CDR3 is CASSYSHAGEQFF. In DNA, the CDR3 is TGTGCCAGCAGTTACTCCCACGCGGGTGAGCAGTTCTTC.